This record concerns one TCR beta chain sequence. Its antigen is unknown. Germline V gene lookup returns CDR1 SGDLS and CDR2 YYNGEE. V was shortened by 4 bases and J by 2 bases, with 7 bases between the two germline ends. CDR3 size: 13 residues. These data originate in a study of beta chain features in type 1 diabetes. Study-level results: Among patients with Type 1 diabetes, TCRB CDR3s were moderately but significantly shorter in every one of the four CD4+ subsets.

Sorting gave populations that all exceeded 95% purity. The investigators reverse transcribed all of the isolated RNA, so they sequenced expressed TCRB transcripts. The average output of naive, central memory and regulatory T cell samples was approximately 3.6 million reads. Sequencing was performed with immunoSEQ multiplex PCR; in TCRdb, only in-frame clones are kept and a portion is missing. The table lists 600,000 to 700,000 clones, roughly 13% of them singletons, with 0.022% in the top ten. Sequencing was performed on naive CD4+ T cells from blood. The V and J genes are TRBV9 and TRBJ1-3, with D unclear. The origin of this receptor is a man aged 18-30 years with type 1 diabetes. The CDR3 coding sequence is TGTGCCAGCAGCCCTCGTGCTGGAAACACCATATATTTT. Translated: CASSPRAGNTIYF.